These T cell receptor beta chains were read from a single sample in a study of blood T cells in healthy people across ages. MiXCR, run by TCRdb on the 5' RACE reads, gives a single entry per CDR3 protein. The sample shows around 650,000 distinct CDR3 sequences, 32% of them seen only once. Sequencing was performed on blood. Source of these receptors: an elderly woman in good health. Each CDR3 is given without its conserved first and last residue.

len,v_gene,CDR3aa
11,TRBV7-9,ASSSPFGEKLF
14,TRBV20-1,SARDPRTPEDYGYT
12,TRBV20-1,SAITTGLDTEAF
9,TRBV28,ASGGADTQY
13,TRBV6-5,ASRYLRDGFTEAF
14,TRBV30,AWRGEGGGRTDTQY
13,TRBV7-3,ASSLRGDLFGELF
13,TRBV7-3,ASSPRQGPNTEAF
12,TRBV4-1,ASSHLAGGETQY
12,TRBV5-6,ASSLTGGGETQF
13,TRBV7-6,ASSLAGTVQEKLF
12,TRBV29-1,SVEGDWGSYGYT
12,TRBV19,ASNPGQYTGELF
9,TRBV29-1,SVIYSYEQY
13,TRBV25-1,ASTPPARGQREQY
13,TRBV5-1,ASSLGTDRNSPLH
12,TRBV20-1,SANLGPDNQPQH
11,TRBV29-1,SVIQGIIETQY
14,TRBV6-5,ASSYGLAGTSYEQY
14,TRBV6-4,ASSHGGGMEYNEQF
12,TRBV5-1,ASSSRGRGYEQY
12,TRBV20-1,SAENRQGLETQY